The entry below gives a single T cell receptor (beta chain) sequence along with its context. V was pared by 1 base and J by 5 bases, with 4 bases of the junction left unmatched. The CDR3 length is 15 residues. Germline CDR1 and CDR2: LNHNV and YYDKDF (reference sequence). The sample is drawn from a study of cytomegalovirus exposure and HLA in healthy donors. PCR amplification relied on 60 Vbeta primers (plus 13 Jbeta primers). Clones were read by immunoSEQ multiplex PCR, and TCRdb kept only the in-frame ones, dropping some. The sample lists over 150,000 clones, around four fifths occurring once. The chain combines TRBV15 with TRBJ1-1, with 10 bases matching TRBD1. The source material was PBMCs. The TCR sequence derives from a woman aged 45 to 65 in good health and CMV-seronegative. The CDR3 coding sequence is TGTGCCACCAGCAGAGCTGACAGGGGGCAGACTGAAGCTTTCTTT. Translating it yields CATSRADRGQTEAFF.